This entry describes one T cell receptor beta chain. Its antigen remains unidentified. Germline assignment: CDR1 SNHLY and CDR2 FYNNEI. The CDR3 is made up of 14 amino acids. V was clipped by 7 bases and J by 6 bases, with 16 bases between them. This sample stems from a study of vaccination and CD4 T cells after COVID-19. Study context: Control wells got either CEFX epitopes, HIV-1 Nef peptides, or no peptide at all. Study results and limitations: When vaccine-specific clones from convalescent patients were examined, 304 of 307 were spike mono-reactive. For convalescent patients, a median approximately 84% of reactive clones surfaced exclusively after vaccination.

Treatment of the sample: approximately 11-day PBMC culture with coronavirus spike peptide pools or control peptides (ViraFEST assay). The assay that was used to sequence DNA from cultured CD4+ T cells was the Oncomine TCR Beta short-read assay. TCRdb processed the PCR reads anew with MiXCR; each CDR3 protein has one entry. The sample has approximately 13,000 distinct CDR3 sequences, less than 55% seen once. This sequence was found in a human donor who had recovered from COVID-19. This chain joins TRBV2 and TRBJ2-1; possible D gene TRBD1, 5 bases. The sequenced sample was CD4+ T cells from blood, cultured in vitro. CDR3 region: CASTQDNSGNEQFF. CDR3 sequence (DNA): TGTGCCAGCACACAGGACAACTCCGGCAATGAGCAGTTCTTC.